This T cell receptor (beta chain) was obtained from a study of identical twins' blood T cells (dated by TCRdb to between 2011 and 2013). In terms of the full investigation: Roughly 50 million Illumina reads were obtained across approximately 12 libraries, comprising six alpha-chain and six beta-chain libraries. The study compared TCR alpha and beta chain repertoires of three pairs of monozygous twins using next-generation sequencing to assess genetic influence on repertoire formation.

V and J are trimmed by 4 bases and 0 bases, and the gene matches miss 2 bases of the junction. The germline V gene (reference sequence) specifies DFQATT as CDR1 and SNEGSKA as CDR2. Reading from cysteine to phenylalanine, the CDR3 counts 14 amino acids. Left in the record is the CDR3 DNA by itself, 42 bases read in frame from the first base. Libraries were constructed by 5' RACE. The run used an Illumina Genome Analyzer IIx. RNA-based TCR cDNA libraries were prepared by a previously described protocol with several modifications. To prevent cross-contamination, sample-specific barcodes were added to both ends of each TCR cDNA library during cDNA synthesis and amplification. The original methods were these. Between about 90,000 and nearly 550,000 clonotypes were identified per individual, with about 2.2 to 3.6 million CDR3-containing reads per library. After reads with improper barcode index combinations were thrown out, a cloneset for each library was built using the MiTCR software. MiTCR filtered or rescued low-quality reads and corrected PCR and sequencing errors when assembling CDR3 clonotypes. Artificial out-of-frame clonotypes were mapped to in-frame sequences, with one indel allowed in the CDR3, and then removed. Similarity of V and J gene usage between donors was measured as Jensen-Shannon divergence divided by mean entropy. TCRdb passed the public sequencing reads through fastp at Q25 and MiXCR, retaining productive beta sequences. Rows with one shared CDR3 protein collapse into an entry with the most common genes and DNA. TCRdb, rather than the study authors, made the V and J calls. For this sample there are 350,000 to 400,000 distinct CDR3 sequences; 28% appear just once. Of the sample, about 6% is held by the ten largest clones.

On this clonotype: The antigen this receptor binds is unknown. Base qualities are not provided; no much larger clone lies one nucleotide away.

Paper-wide results and their limitations: V gene usage, even among non-selected out-of-frame TCRbeta clonotypes, was reported to be markedly more similar within twin pairs than between unrelated donors. How many CDR3 clonotypes two donors shared depended mainly on the product of their cloneset sizes, and the twins did not clearly stray from this trend. Because the twins were reared together, environmental influences could not be ruled out as the explanation for twin similarity. Among the most abundant TCRbeta clonotypes, every donor shared more CDR3 sequences with her own twin than with unrelated donors. The proposed role of the TCRalpha J segment in MHC recognition during thymic selection was stated to require validation by independent studies.

Six healthy women forming three monozygous twin pairs were used as donors. All three twin pairs had been reared together and were thought likely to have met the same infectious agents and vaccines. TCR cDNA libraries were prepared from RNA that was isolated from peripheral blood mononuclear cells. Specimen: PBMCs. The sequence joins TRBV20-1 to TRBJ2-1; 8 bases in the middle match TRBD2. The sequence came from a woman between 18 and 55 years old in good health. Here the CDR3 is given as CSANLAGSYNEQFF. The nucleotides read TGCAGTGCTAATCTAGCGGGCTCCTACAATGAGCAGTTCTTC.